This T cell receptor beta chain was recorded in a study of OX40 agonist ivuxolimab in advanced cancers. Study information: The study treated patients with ivuxolimab, an agonistic anti-OX40 (CD134) antibody. Patients with hepatocellular carcinoma, melanoma, renal cell or head and neck cancer made up the dose-escalation patients.

Notes on the study in general: At doses 0.1 to 3.0 mg/kg, CD4+ and CD8+ clones expanded. Clonal expansion in partial responders at 0.1-3.0 mg/kg ranked among the lowest.

Trimming shortened V by 4 bases and J by 8 bases, and 11 bases separated the two germline ends. Germline-derived CDR1 and CDR2 are MDHEN and SYDVKM. The CDR3 is 12 residues long. This clone showed up just a few times. Its antigen is as yet unknown. Sequenced by immunoSEQ multiplex PCR; TCRdb stores in-frame clones only, minus some. The sample lists about 33,000 clones, less than 90% occurring once. The sequence was collected from an adult with an advanced solid tumor such as melanoma, head and neck, liver or kidney cancer. V gene TRBV28 combines with J gene TRBJ1-1, with D tentatively TRBD1 (6 bases). The material was CD4+ or CD8+ T cells sorted from blood, obtained in a trial of the OX40 agonist ivuxolimab. Written as DNA, the CDR3 is TGTGCCAGCAGTTCGGGACACCTGGAAGCTTTCTTT. Encoded protein: CASSSGHLEAFF.